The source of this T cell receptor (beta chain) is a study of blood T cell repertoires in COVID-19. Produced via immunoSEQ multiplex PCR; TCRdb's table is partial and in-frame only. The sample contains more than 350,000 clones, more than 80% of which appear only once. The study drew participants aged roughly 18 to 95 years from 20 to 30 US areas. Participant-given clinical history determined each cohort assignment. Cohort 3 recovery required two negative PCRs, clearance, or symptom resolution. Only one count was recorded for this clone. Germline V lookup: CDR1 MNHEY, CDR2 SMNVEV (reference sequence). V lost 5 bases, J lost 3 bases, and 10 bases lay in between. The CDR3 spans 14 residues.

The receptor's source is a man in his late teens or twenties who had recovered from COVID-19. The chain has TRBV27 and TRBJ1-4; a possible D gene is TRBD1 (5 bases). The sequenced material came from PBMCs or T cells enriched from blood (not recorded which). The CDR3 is CASSTPGANEKLFF. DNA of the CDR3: TGTGCCAGCAGTACCCCGGGGGCTAATGAAAAACTGTTTTTT.